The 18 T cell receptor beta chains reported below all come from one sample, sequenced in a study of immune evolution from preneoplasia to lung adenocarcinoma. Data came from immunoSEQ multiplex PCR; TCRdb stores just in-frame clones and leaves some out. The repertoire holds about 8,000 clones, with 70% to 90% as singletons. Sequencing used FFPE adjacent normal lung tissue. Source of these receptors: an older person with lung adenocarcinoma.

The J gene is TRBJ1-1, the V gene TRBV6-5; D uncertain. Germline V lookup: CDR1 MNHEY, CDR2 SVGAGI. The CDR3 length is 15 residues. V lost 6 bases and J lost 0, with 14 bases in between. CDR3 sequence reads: CASRPGPNMNTEAFF. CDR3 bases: TGTGCCAGCAGACCCGGGCCGAACATGAACACTGAAGCTTTCTTT.

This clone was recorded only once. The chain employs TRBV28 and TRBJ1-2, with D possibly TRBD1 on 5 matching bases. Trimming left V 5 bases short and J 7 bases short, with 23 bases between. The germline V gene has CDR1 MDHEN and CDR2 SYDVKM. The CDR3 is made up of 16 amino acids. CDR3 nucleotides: TGTGCCAGCAGTCCGGGGGTCGCTGCCGGGAGAAGTGGCTACACCTTC. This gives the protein CASSPGVAAGRSGYTF.

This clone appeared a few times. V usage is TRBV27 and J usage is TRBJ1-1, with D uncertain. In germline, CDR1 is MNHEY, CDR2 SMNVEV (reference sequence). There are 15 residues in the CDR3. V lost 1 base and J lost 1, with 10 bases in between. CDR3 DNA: TGTGCCAGCAGTTTATATCGGGGAGGGAACACTGAAGCTTTCTTT. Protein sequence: CASSLYRGGNTEAFF.

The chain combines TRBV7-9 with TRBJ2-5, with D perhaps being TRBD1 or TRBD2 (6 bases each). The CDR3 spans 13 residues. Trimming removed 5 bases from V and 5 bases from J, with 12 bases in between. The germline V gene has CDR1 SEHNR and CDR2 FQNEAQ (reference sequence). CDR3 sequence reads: CASSRGGGETQYF. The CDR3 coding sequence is TGTGCCAGCAGCCGAGGAGGGGGGGAGACCCAGTACTTC.

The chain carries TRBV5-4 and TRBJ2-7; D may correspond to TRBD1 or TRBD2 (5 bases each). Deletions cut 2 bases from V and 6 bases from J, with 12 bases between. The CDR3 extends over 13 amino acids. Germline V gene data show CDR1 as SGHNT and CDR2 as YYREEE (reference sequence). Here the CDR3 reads CASSFGGMAEQYF. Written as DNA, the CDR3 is TGTGCCAGCAGCTTTGGGGGAATGGCCGAGCAGTACTTC.

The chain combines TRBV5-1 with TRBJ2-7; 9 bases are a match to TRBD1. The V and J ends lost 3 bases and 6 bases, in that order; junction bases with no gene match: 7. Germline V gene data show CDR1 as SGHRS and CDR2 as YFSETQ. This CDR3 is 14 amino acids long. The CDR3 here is CASSSGTGISEQYF. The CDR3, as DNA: TGCGCCAGCAGCTCCGGGACAGGGATTAGCGAGCAGTACTTC.

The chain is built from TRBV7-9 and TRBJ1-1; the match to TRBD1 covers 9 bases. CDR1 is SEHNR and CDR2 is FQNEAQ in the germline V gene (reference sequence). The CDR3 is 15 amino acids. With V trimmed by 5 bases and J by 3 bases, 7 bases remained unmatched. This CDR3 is CASSQDRGEYTEAFF. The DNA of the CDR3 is TGTGCCAGCAGCCAAGACAGGGGGGAGTACACTGAAGCTTTCTTT.

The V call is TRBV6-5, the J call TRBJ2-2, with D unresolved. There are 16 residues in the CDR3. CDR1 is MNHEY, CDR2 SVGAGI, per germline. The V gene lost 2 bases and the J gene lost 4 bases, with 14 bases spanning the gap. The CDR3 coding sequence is TGTGCCAGCAGTTACGCTCGGCAGAAGGTCACCGGGGAGCTGTTTTTT. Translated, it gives CASSYARQKVTGELFF.

This chain's CDR3 is CASIGGGSRDEQYF. The CDR3 coding sequence is TGTGCCAGCATCGGGGGCGGGAGTAGGGACGAGCAGTACTTC. The genes are TRBV28 and TRBJ2-7; a weak D match, TRBD2 (7 bases). V shed 7 bases and J shed 5 bases, with 18 bases lying between them. The CDR3 covers 14 residues. Germline V lookup: CDR1 MDHEN, CDR2 SYDVKM.

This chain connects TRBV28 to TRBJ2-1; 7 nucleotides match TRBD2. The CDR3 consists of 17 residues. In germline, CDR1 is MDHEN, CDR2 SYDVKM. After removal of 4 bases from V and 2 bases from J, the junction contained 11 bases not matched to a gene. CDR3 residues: CASSSTRLAQAYNEQFF. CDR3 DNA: TGTGCCAGCAGTTCCACCCGACTAGCCCAAGCCTACAATGAGCAGTTCTTC.

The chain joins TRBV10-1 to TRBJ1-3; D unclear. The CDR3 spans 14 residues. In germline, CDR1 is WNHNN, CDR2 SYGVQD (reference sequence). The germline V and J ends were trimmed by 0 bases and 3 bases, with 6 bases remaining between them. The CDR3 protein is CASSESGNGNTIYF. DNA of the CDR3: TGCGCCAGCAGTGAGTCAGGGAATGGAAACACCATATATTTT.

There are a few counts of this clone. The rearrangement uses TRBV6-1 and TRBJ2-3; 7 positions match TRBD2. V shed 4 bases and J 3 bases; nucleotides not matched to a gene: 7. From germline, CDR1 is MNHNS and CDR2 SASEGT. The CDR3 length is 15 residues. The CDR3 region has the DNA TGTGCCAGCAGTGGACAATGGACTAGGACAGATACGCAGTATTTT. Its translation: CASSGQWTRTDTQYF.

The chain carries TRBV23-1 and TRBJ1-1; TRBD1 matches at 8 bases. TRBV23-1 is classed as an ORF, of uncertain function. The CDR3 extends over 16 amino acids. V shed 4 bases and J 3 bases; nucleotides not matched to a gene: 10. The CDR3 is CASSLPRGQDDTEAFF. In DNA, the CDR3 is TGCGCCAGCAGTCTCCCAAGGGGACAGGATGACACTGAAGCTTTCTTT.

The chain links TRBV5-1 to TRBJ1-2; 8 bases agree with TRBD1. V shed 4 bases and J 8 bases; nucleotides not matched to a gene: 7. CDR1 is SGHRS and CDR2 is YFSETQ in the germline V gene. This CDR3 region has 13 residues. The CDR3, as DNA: TGCGCCAGCAGCATCGGACAGGGTGAGGGCTACACCTTC. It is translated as CASSIGQGEGYTF.

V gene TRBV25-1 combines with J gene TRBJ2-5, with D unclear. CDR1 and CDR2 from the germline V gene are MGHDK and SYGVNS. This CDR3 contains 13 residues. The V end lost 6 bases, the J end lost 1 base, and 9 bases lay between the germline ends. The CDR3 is CASRRGVQETQYF. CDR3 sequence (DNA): TGTGCCAGCAGACGCGGCGTCCAAGAGACCCAGTACTTC.

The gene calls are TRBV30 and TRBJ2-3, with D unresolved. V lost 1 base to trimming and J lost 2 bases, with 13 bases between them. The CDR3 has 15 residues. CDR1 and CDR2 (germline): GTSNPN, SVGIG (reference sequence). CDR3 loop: CAWSGTPGDTDTQYF. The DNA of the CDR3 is TGTGCCTGGAGTGGCACGCCGGGCGACACAGATACGCAGTATTTT.

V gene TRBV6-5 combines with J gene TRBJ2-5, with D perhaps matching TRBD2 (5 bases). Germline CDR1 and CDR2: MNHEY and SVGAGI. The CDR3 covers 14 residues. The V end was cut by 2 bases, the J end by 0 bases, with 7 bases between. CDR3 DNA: TGTGCCAGCAGTTACAGCGGCAACCAAGAGACCCAGTACTTC. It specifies CASSYSGNQETQYF.

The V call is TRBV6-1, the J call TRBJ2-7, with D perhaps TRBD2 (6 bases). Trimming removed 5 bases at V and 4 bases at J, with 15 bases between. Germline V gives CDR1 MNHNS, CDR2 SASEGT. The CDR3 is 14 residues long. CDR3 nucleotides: TGTGCCAGCAGTCCCTCACTAGCCCGGTACGAGCAGTACTTC. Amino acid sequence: CASSPSLARYEQYF.